The 5 T cell receptor beta chains below all came from one sample that was sequenced in a study of blood T cells in healthy people across ages. The second PCR ran roughly 7 to 12 cycles with a sample-barcoded 5' primer and J-beta primers. TCRdb reprocessed the 5' RACE reads with MiXCR, giving one entry per CDR3 protein. This sample has about 680,000 distinct CDR3 sequences; around 48% occur once, and the top ten carry about a third. Source material: blood. The receptors were sampled from a woman aged 60-75 years in good health.

A few counts support this clonotype. The gene calls are TRBV5-1 and TRBJ2-7; perhaps TRBD2 as D (6 bases). Germline CDR1 reads SGHRS; CDR2 reads YFSETQ. The CDR3 length is 14 residues. V lost 3 bases and J lost 6, with 16 bases in between. For the CDR3, the DNA is TGCGCCAGCAGCTCCGGGACTCCGCTAAGCGAGCAGTACTTC. Its translation is CASSSGTPLSEQYF.

This clonotype turned up a few times. The chain carries TRBV6-5 and TRBJ2-2; 10 bases fit TRBD2. This CDR3 has 18 residues. J was trimmed by 0 bases and V by 5 bases; bases with no gene match: 9. Germline V gene data show CDR1 as MNHEY and CDR2 as SVGAGI. The DNA of the CDR3 is TGTGCCAGCAGTAACGGAGGTAGCGGGAGGACGAACACCGGGGAGCTGTTTTTT. It codes for CASSNGGSGRTNTGELFF.

CDR3 bases: TGCGCCAGCAGCTTTACAGGGTCCACGGCGGGTGAGGAGCAGTACTTC. Amino acids: CASSFTGSTAGEEQYF. This chain links TRBV5-1 with TRBJ2-7; D might be TRBD1 (6 bases). The germline CDR1 and CDR2 sequences are SGHRS and YFSETQ. V lost 2 bases and J 7 bases, leaving 22 bases between the germline ends. The CDR3 runs 16 residues.

This clonotype was counted between two and nine times. The genes are TRBV4-2 and TRBJ2-5; TRBD2 is a possible D gene (5 bases). Trimming shortened V by 0 bases and J by 11 bases, and 19 bases separated the two germline ends. This CDR3 region has 15 residues. CDR1 is LGHNA and CDR2 is YNFKEQ in the germline V gene. In DNA, the CDR3 is TGTGCCAGCAGCCAAGAAGGGTTTTCGGGGTGGGAACAGTACTTC. This encodes CASSQEGFSGWEQYF.

To note about this clonotype: With a much larger clone just one base away, this may be a read error. V and J are TRBV27 and TRBJ2-7; no definite D call. This CDR3 spans 14 amino acids. The V gene's germline CDR1 is MNHEY and CDR2 SMNVEV (reference sequence). Trimming pared 2 bases from V and 1 base from J, leaving 9 bases between. The CDR3 DNA reads as TGTGCCAGCAGTTTAACCGCTCCTTCCTACGAGCAGTACTTC. Its translation: CASSLTAPSYEQYF.